Listed below are T cell receptor beta chains from one sample, sequenced in a study of molecular identifiers for immune sequencing clone quantification. MiXCR was run by TCRdb on the PCR reads, yielding one entry per CDR3 protein. The table has 550,000 to 750,000 distinct CDR3 sequences, just under 20% seen once. Sequenced input: naive CD8+ T cells from blood, with Jurkat cell RNA spiked in. These receptor sequences come from a human donor in good health. Some libraries in this study had Jurkat cell RNA spiked in. CDR3s include the opening cysteine and the closing phenylalanine or tryptophan. The D gene is left open where the match is weak. For some rows the clone size is stated as once, few or many, or as a class when expanded; others skip it.

v_call	j_call	d_call	clone_size	cdr3_aa	cdr3_nt
TRBV7-9	TRBJ1-1	-	many	CASSLVTGQNTEAFF	TGTGCCAGCAGCTTAGTCACAGGGCAGAACACTGAAGCTTTCTTT
TRBV4-2	TRBJ1-2	-	-	CASSSPTDAYGYTF	TGTGCCAGCAGCTCGCCCACAGACGCCTATGGCTACACCTTC
TRBV28	TRBJ1-2	-	-	CASYGPTGNYGYTF	TGTGCCAGCTACGGACCAACAGGGAACTATGGCTACACCTTC
TRBV12-3/TRBV12-4	TRBJ2-7	TRBD1	-	CASSLAGTEYYEQYF	TGTGCCAGCAGTTTAGCCGGGACAGAATACTACGAGCAGTACTTC
TRBV6-2/TRBV6-3	TRBJ1-2	-	many	CASSRNHRDAYGYTF	TGTGCCAGCAGCCGAAACCACCGGGACGCCTATGGCTACACCTTC
TRBV5-5	TRBJ1-1	-	many	CASSLGQGEWGEAFF	TGTGCCAGCAGCTTGGGGCAGGGAGAATGGGGTGAAGCTTTCTTT
TRBV4-3	TRBJ2-1	-	-	CASSSGTRTRNEQFF	TGCGCCAGCAGCTCCGGGACACGGACGAGGAATGAGCAGTTCTTC
TRBV5-6	TRBJ2-7	TRBD2	many	CASSSPGLAGEEAYEQYF	TGTGCCAGCAGCTCGCCGGGACTAGCGGGGGAAGAGGCCTACGAGCAGTACTTC
TRBV20-1	TRBJ2-3	TRBD2	many	CSAPTSGESTDTQYF	TGCAGTGCGCCTACTAGCGGGGAGAGCACAGATACGCAGTATTTT
TRBV9	TRBJ1-6	TRBD1	-	CASSPRQGANPPLHF	TGTGCCAGCAGCCCCAGACAGGGAGCGAATCCACCCCTCCACTTT
TRBV5-5	TRBJ2-2	TRBD2	few	CASSQIRDYLTGELFF	TGTGCCAGCAGCCAAATCCGGGACTACCTCACCGGGGAGCTGTTTTTT
TRBV7-9	TRBJ2-7	-	many	CASSPRQSYEQYF	TGTGCCAGCAGCCCCAGGCAGAGCTACGAGCAGTACTTC
TRBV15	TRBJ2-7	-	-	CATSGDLGSSYEQYF	TGTGCCACCAGCGGAGATCTGGGCAGCTCCTACGAGCAGTACTTC
TRBV4-1	TRBJ2-7	-	many	CASSQDSAGRYEQYF	TGCGCCAGCAGCCAAGATTCGGCGGGCAGGTACGAGCAGTACTTC
TRBV2	TRBJ1-6	-	-	CASSDVSLHSPLHF	TGTGCCAGCAGTGATGTCTCTCTTCATTCACCCCTCCACTTT